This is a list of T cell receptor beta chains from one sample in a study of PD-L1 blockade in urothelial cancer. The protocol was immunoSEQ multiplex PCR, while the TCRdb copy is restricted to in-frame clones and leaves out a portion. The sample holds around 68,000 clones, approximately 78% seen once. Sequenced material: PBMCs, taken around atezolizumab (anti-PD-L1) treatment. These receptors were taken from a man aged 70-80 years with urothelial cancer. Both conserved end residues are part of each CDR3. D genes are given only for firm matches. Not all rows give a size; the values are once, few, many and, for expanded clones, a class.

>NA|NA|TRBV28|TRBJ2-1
CASSLFTWTVNEQFF
TGTGCCAGCAGTTTATTTACTTGGACAGTCAATGAGCAGTTCTTC
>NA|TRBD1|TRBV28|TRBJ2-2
CASSVGQDLTGELFF
TGTGCCAGCAGTGTCGGACAGGACCTCACCGGGGAGCTGTTTTTT
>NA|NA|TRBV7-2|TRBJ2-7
CASSPQGGYEQYF
TGTGCCAGCAGCCCGCAGGGCGGCTACGAGCAGTACTTC
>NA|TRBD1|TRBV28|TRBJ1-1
CASSATGPNTEAFF
TGTGCCAGCAGCGCGACAGGGCCGAACACTGAAGCTTTCTTT
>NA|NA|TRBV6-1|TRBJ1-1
CASIYSTEAFF
TGTGCCAGCATTTATAGTACTGAAGCTTTCTTT
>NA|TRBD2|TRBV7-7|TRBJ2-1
CASSLTSGAYNEQFF
TGTGCTAGCAGCTTGACTAGCGGTGCGTACAATGAGCAGTTCTTC
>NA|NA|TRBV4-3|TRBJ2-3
CASSQEPRDTQYF
TGCGCCAGCAGCCAAGAACCTAGAGATACGCAGTATTTT
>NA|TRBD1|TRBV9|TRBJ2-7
CASSPVTGGGDEQYF
TGTGCCAGCAGCCCAGTAACAGGGGGCGGCGACGAGCAGTACTTC
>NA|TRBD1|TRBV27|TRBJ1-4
CASSLSYRQGGSNEKLFF
TGTGCCAGCAGTTTATCGTACAGACAGGGAGGAAGTAATGAAAAACTGTTTTTT
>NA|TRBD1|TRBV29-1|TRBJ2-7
CSAAGPRAAGGFNEQYF
TGCAGCGCAGCCGGACCGCGCGCCGCAGGGGGTTTTAACGAGCAGTACTTC
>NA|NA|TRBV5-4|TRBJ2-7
CASSLTVSSYEQYF
TGTGCCAGCAGTCTTACAGTAAGCTCCTACGAGCAGTACTTC
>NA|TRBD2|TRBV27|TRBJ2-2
CASSSSLEWEGRTGELFF
TGTGCCAGCAGTTCCTCCCTCGAGTGGGAGGGCCGGACCGGGGAGCTGTTTTTT
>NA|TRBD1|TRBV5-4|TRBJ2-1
CASSHRDRGRNEQFF
TGTGCCAGCAGCCACCGGGACAGGGGAAGGAATGAGCAGTTCTTC
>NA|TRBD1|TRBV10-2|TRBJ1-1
CASVGQGRRDTEAFF
TGCGCCAGCGTGGGACAGGGAAGGCGGGACACTGAAGCTTTCTTT
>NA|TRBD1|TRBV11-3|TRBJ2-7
CASSLLTGGYEQYF
TGTGCCAGCAGCTTATTAACAGGGGGCTACGAGCAGTACTTC
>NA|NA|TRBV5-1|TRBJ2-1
CASSLENRDEQFF
TGCGCCAGCAGCTTGGAAAACAGGGATGAGCAGTTCTTC
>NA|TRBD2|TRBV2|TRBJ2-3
CARTGTSGSVDTQYF
TGTGCCAGAACCGGGACTAGCGGGAGTGTGGATACGCAGTATTTT
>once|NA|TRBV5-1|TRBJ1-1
CASSPLIAPDTEAFF
TGCGCCAGCAGCCCTCTTATCGCCCCGGACACTGAAGCTTTCTTT
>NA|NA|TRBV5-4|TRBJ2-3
CASSRQGSTDTQYF
TGTGCCAGCAGCCGGCAGGGAAGCACAGATACGCAGTATTTT
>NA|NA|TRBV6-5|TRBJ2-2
CASTSLRFRTGELFF
TGTGCCAGCACCTCTCTACGGTTTCGGACCGGGGAGCTGTTTTTT
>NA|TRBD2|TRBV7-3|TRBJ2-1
CASSFVGTSNEQFF
TGTGCCAGCAGCTTCGTGGGGACTAGCAATGAGCAGTTCTTC
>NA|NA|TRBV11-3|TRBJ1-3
CASSFPQNSGNTIYF
TGTGCCAGCAGCTTTCCCCAGAACTCTGGAAACACCATATATTTT
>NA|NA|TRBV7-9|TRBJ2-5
CASSPNSLLGETQYF
TGTGCCAGCAGCCCGAACAGCTTACTTGGAGAGACCCAGTACTTC
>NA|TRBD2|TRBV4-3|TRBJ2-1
CASSPDRGLDNEQFF
TGCGCCAGCAGCCCGGACCGCGGACTAGACAATGAGCAGTTCTTC
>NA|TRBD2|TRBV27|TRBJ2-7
CASSLVLPAGVYEQYF
TGTGCCAGCAGTTTAGTTTTGCCAGCGGGAGTCTACGAGCAGTACTTC
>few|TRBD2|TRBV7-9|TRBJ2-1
CASEASGTDNEQFF
TGTGCCAGCGAAGCTAGCGGGACCGACAATGAGCAGTTCTTC
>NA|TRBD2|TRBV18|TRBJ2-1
CASSGTSANNEQFF
TGTGCCAGCTCAGGGACTAGCGCTAACAATGAGCAGTTCTTC
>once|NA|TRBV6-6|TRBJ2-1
CASSPLSEQFF
TGTGCCAGCAGTCCCCTAAGTGAGCAGTTCTTC
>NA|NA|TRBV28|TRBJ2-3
CASSLVFLQASTDTQYF
TGTGCCAGCAGTTTAGTTTTTCTTCAGGCGTCCACAGATACGCAGTATTTT
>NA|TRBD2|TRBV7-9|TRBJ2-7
CASSLAASGRYEQYF
TGTGCCAGCAGCCTGGCAGCTAGCGGGAGATACGAGCAGTACTTC
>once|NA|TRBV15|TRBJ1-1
CATSRELTGGTEAFF
TGTGCCACCAGCAGAGAGCTAACGGGTGGCACTGAAGCTTTCTTT
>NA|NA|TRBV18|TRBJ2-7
CASSPKQGQGEQYF
TGTGCCAGCTCACCGAAACAGGGCCAAGGCGAGCAGTACTTC
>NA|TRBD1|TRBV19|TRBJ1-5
CASTRTGGAIQPQHF
TGTGCCAGTACCCGGACAGGGGGCGCGATTCAGCCCCAGCATTTT
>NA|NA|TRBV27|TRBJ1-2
CASSLSAGAAYGYTF
TGTGCCAGCAGTTTATCCGCGGGGGCCGCCTATGGCTACACCTTC
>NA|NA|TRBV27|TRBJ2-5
CASGVYFQETQYF
TGTGCCAGCGGAGTATACTTCCAAGAGACCCAGTACTTC
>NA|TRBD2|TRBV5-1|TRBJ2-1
CASSQTSGRLNEQFF
TGCGCCAGCAGCCAGACTAGCGGGAGGTTAAATGAGCAGTTCTTC
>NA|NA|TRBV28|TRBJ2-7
CASSLGRAPGLTLEQYF
TGTGCCAGCAGTTTAGGACGGGCCCCGGGACTCACTTTGGAGCAGTACTTC
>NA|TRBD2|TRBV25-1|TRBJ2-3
CASSVPSSGNTTDTQYF
TGTGCCAGCAGTGTACCCAGCAGCGGGAACACCACAGATACGCAGTATTTT
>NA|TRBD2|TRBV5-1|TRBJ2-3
CASSLYSGGTDTQYF
TGCGCCAGCAGCTTGTATTCGGGAGGAACAGATACGCAGTATTTT
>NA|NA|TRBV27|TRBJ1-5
CASSSSGDWNQPQHF
TGTGCCAGCAGTTCCTCAGGGGATTGGAATCAGCCCCAGCATTTT
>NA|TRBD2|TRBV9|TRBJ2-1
CASSPRGSGSSYNEQFF
TGTGCCAGCAGCCCCCGGGGAAGCGGGAGTTCCTACAATGAGCAGTTCTTC
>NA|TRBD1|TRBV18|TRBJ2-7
CASSRSSGTGGGYEQYF
TGTGCCAGCTCCAGATCGTCCGGGACAGGGGGAGGATACGAGCAGTACTTC
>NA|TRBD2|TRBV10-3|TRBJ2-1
CAISDGGRASGRSDEQFF
TGTGCCATCAGTGATGGAGGAAGAGCTAGCGGGAGATCGGATGAGCAGTTCTTC
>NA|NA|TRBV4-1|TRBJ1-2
CASSQERAVNYGYTF
TGCGCCAGCAGCCAAGAAAGAGCGGTAAACTATGGCTACACCTTC
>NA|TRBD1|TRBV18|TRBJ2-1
CASSPDRDGNEQFF
TGTGCCAGCTCCCCAGACAGGGACGGCAATGAGCAGTTCTTC